This T cell receptor beta chain stems from a study of regulatory T cells in long-lasting Graves disease (TCRdb year 2021). Describing the broader study: To count as having persistent Graves' disease, a patient had to have received antithyroid drug treatment for over 5 years with TSH receptor autoantibodies remaining persistently positive. The study was registered as a clinical trial and conducted in China. A total of some 35 samples underwent TCR sequencing: about 13 from persistent and approximately 20 from newly diagnosed Graves' disease patients. Antithyroid drugs had been taken for 8.5 to 13 years on average by persistent Graves' disease patients in the clinical cohort. Patients with persistent Graves' disease were compared with patients with newly diagnosed Graves' disease using TCR sequencing and RNA sequencing of peripheral blood. Overall study outcomes, separate from this receptor: Persistent Graves' disease patients showed lower TCR Shannon entropy and fewer highly expanded clones than newly diagnosed patients, suggesting clonal expansion. The authors acknowledged the small sample size as a limitation that may reduce accuracy. Persistent disease showed preferential use of TRBV28, TRBJ1-2 and TRBJ2-5, whereas newly diagnosed disease favored TRBV20-1 and TRBJ2-1. Persistent patients shared more public clonotypes among themselves (around 2,500) than newly diagnosed patients did (more than 950). Only the TCR beta chain was sequenced and analyzed. Peripheral blood alone was examined, since thyroid tissue, which constituted the primary lesion, could not be accessed.

The method was multiplex PCR. Sequenced using an Illumina HiSeq 4000. TCR beta libraries were built with iRepertoire HTBI primers and Arm-PCR amplification of CDR3 regions. PCR products were gel purified before sequencing. Processing in the source paper ran as follows. Across samples, 55 to 80 TRBV and 13 to 15 TRBJ segments were identified and used for gene usage analysis of CDR3 amino acid clonotypes. COPE and FqMerger were used to merge the filtered high-quality paired reads into contigs. BLAST was used to align contigs to IMGT TRBV, TRBD and TRBJ reference genes, and CDR3 was defined according to IMGT. Any clonotype with a frequency above 0.1% was counted as a highly expanded clone. Repertoire diversity was measured by Shannon entropy, and V-J evenness by the Gini coefficient. Public clonotypes were defined as clonotypes shared by more than one individual. The public sequencing data were trimmed at Q25 with fastp and processed into clonotypes with MiXCR by TCRdb, which kept only in-frame beta chains. Every distinct CDR3 protein forms one entry, paired with its most common genes and DNA. TCRdb assigned the V and J calls; the authors' analysis was not used. Across this sample there are fewer than 600,000 distinct CDR3 sequences, with 20% to 25% seen only once. The leading ten clones occupy about an eighth of the sample.

This clonotype was seen repeatedly, ten times or more. What this receptor recognizes is not known. Base quality data are lacking; no much larger clone is found one base away. Per the publication, the time point label means: persistent/refractory GD, antithyroid drugs over 5 years with positive TRAb. RNA was extracted from PBMCs in TRIzol for both TCR sequencing and RNA sequencing. The diagnosis of Graves' disease followed American Thyroid Association guidelines. The patients came from an endocrinology department in Xi'an, China. From each patient, approximately 10 milliliters of peripheral blood was collected into an EDTA anticoagulant tube. Ficoll Paque Plus density gradient separation was used to isolate PBMCs, and no additional T cell sorting was done. An Agilent 2100 Bioanalyzer and agarose gel were used to check RNA quality, while a NanoDrop 2000 measured RNA concentration. Ends trimmed: V by 6 bases, J by 1 base; bases unmatched to a gene: 2. The CDR3 has 14 amino acids, counting the end cysteine and phenylalanine. Solely the CDR3 DNA is kept, with 42 bases framed from the first base.

The receptor's source is a female donor with Graves disease. This material consisted of peripheral blood mononuclear cells (PBMCs), taken when the disease was refractory, from a patient treated with antithyroid drugs. The receptor chain draws on TRBV12-3 or TRBV12-4 and TRBJ2-2; the central 7 bases match TRBD1. The CDR3 region reads CASSRDRNTGELFF. In nucleotide form, the sequence is TGTGCCAGCAGCCGGGACAGGAACACCGGGGAGCTGTTTTTT.